A selection of T cell receptor beta chains follows, all from one sample in a study of blood T cells in healthy people across ages. TCRdb re-analysed the 5' RACE reads in MiXCR, keeping a single row per CDR3 protein. The table records some 800,000 distinct CDR3 sequences, roughly 25% of them present only once. Another study also made use of these data, one on T cells of mothers and their children.

Sequences were obtained from blood. These receptors came from a boy between 10 and 17 years old in good health. Both conserved end residues are part of each CDR3. D genes are given only for firm matches. Clone size appears in some rows only: once, few, many, or a class for an expanded clone.

d_call,j_call,clone_size,v_call,cdr3_length,cdr3_nt,cdr3_aa
NA,TRBJ2-7,few,TRBV6-6,14,TGTGCCAGCAGTGTAAAACAGGGACCCTACGAGCAGTACTTC,CASSVKQGPYEQYF
TRBD2,TRBJ2-7,few,TRBV9,16,TGTGCCAGCAGCGCCGGACTAGCGTCAAGCTCCTACGAGCAGTACTTC,CASSAGLASSSYEQYF
TRBD1,TRBJ2-5,once,TRBV10-3,13,TGTGCCATCAGTTCACAGGGGAAGGAGACCCAGTACTTC,CAISSQGKETQYF
NA,TRBJ2-7,few,TRBV10-3,12,TGTGCCATCAGTGAGGCCCGGGACGAGCAGTACTTC,CAISEARDEQYF
NA,TRBJ1-1,NA,TRBV5-1,13,TGCGCCAGCAGCCCGCTCAGTAGGCGTCCGGCTTTCTTT,CASSPLSRRPAFF
NA,TRBJ1-5,NA,TRBV6-5,15,TGTGCCAGCAGTTCGACCCCCGACAGCTATCAGCCCCAGCATTTT,CASSSTPDSYQPQHF
NA,TRBJ2-1,NA,TRBV7-8,15,TGTGCCAGCAGCCCCGGGACGGTAACCTACAATGAGCAGTTCTTC,CASSPGTVTYNEQFF
NA,TRBJ2-7,NA,TRBV11-2,15,TGTGCCAGCAGCTTAGTCGGGGCGCGGGCCTACGAGCAGTACTTC,CASSLVGARAYEQYF
NA,TRBJ1-2,few,TRBV3-1,15,TGTGCCAGCAGCCAGACAGCGTTAGCTAACTATGGCTACACCTTC,CASSQTALANYGYTF
TRBD2,TRBJ2-5,few,TRBV9,16,TGTGCCAGCAGCGTATCGATGACTAGCGGCCAAGAGACCCAGTACTTC,CASSVSMTSGQETQYF
NA,TRBJ2-5,NA,TRBV28,15,TGTGCCAGCGGAGAGGGGGGCCTGAACGGTGAGACCCAGTACTTC,CASGEGGLNGETQYF
TRBD2,TRBJ2-1,NA,TRBV4-3,16,TGCGCCAGCAGCCAATTACCGACTAGCGGGGATGTGACCCAGTGCTTC,CASSQLPTSGDVTQCF
NA,TRBJ1-5,few,TRBV7-9,15,TGTGCCAGCAGCTTAGGATACGATAGCAATCAGCCCCAGCATTTT,CASSLGYDSNQPQHF
TRBD1,TRBJ2-5,few,TRBV7-8,18,TGTGCCAGCAGCTCTCGCGTGCCGGGACAGGGGGTTAGAGAGACCCAGTACTTC,CASSSRVPGQGVRETQYF
TRBD2,TRBJ2-7,NA,TRBV29-1,12,TGCAGCGTTGATCGGGGGGCCTACGAGCAGTACTTC,CSVDRGAYEQYF
TRBD1,TRBJ2-7,NA,TRBV7-9,15,TGTGCCAGCAGCAGCACACAGGGGGCGTCTTACGAGCAGTACTTC,CASSSTQGASYEQYF
NA,TRBJ2-5,NA,TRBV6-1,14,TGTGCCAGCAGTGACAGGGGAGGCTTTGAGACCCAGTACTTC,CASSDRGGFETQYF
NA,TRBJ2-1,few,TRBV12-3/TRBV12-4,15,TGTGCCAGCAGTTTGGGTCCAAACCCCGTCAATGAGCAGTTCTTC,CASSLGPNPVNEQFF
TRBD2,TRBJ2-3,NA,TRBV7-9,17,TGTGCCAGCAGCTTTCGCCTAGCGGGAGGTATCACAGATACGCAGTATTTT,CASSFRLAGGITDTQYF
NA,TRBJ2-2,few,TRBV3-1,16,TGTGCCAGCAGCCGCGAGGTGGGACCCAGGACCGGGGAGCTGTTTTTT,CASSREVGPRTGELFF
NA,TRBJ2-1,NA,TRBV27,12,TGTGCCAGCAGTTTCGGGGCCCATGAGCAGTTCTTC,CASSFGAHEQFF
TRBD1,TRBJ1-1,NA,TRBV3-1,13,TGTGCCAGCAGTAAGGACAGGGGCACTGAAGCTTTCTTT,CASSKDRGTEAFF
NA,TRBJ2-7,NA,TRBV6-2/TRBV6-3,16,TGTGCCAGCAGTTACGAGTTGCGGTCTGCATCCTACGAGCAGTACTTC,CASSYELRSASYEQYF
TRBD1,TRBJ2-5,NA,TRBV10-3,14,TGTGCCATCAGTGTTCGGGGACAGGGCGAGAACCAGTACTTC,CAISVRGQGENQYF
NA,TRBJ2-7,NA,TRBV3-1,13,TGTGCCAGCAGCCAAGGGTGGACAGCCGGGCAGTACTTC,CASSQGWTAGQYF
NA,TRBJ2-3,many,TRBV9,14,TGTGCCAGCAGCGTCTCCGGGGGCACAGATACGCAGTATTTT,CASSVSGGTDTQYF
TRBD1,TRBJ2-1,NA,TRBV24-1,13,TGTGCCACCAGGGACAGGGGGCGCGATGAGCAGTTCTTC,CATRDRGRDEQFF
TRBD2,TRBJ2-7,NA,TRBV6-1,17,TGTGCCAGCAGATTCGCAAGGGCTAGCGGTAAGAACTACGAGCAGTACTTC,CASRFARASGKNYEQYF
NA,TRBJ2-3,once,TRBV9,14,TGTGCCAGCACCTTGGCCCTGGACACAGATACGCAGTATTTT,CASTLALDTDTQYF
NA,TRBJ2-1,few,TRBV20-1,16,TGCAGCCTCGCTGGTGGGTCGGGAGTAGGCTACAATGAGCAGTTCTTC,CSLAGGSGVGYNEQFF
TRBD1,TRBJ2-3,few,TRBV7-9,15,TGTGCCAGCAGCTTTCGGGACAGCAGCACAGATACGCAGTATTTT,CASSFRDSSTDTQYF
NA,TRBJ1-5,few,TRBV2,16,TGTGCCAGCAGTGGGCGGGCTCCGGGTCTCAATCAGCCCCAGCATTTT,CASSGRAPGLNQPQHF
NA,TRBJ2-7,few,TRBV7-6,14,TGTGCCAGCAGCTTAGGGGGACCAGCCTCCGAGCAGTACTTC,CASSLGGPASEQYF
TRBD2,TRBJ2-2,NA,TRBV12-3/TRBV12-4,15,TGTGCCAGCAGCGAGCGGGGGGTAGCCACCGGGGAGCTGTTTTTT,CASSERGVATGELFF
NA,TRBJ2-1,NA,TRBV12-3/TRBV12-4,16,TGTGCCAGCAGCCGGGACCTCCGCGTACCCTACAATGAGCAGTTCTTC,CASSRDLRVPYNEQFF
NA,TRBJ1-1,NA,TRBV29-1,10,TGCAGCGTTGGGGGACCCTCGGCTTTCTTT,CSVGGPSAFF
NA,TRBJ1-5,few,TRBV29-1,13,TGCAGCGTTGGTGACTGGGGCAATCAGCCCCAGCATTTT,CSVGDWGNQPQHF
NA,TRBJ2-2,NA,TRBV27,15,TGTGCCAGCAGTTTAGGGCAGGAGTACACCGGGGAGCTGTTTTTT,CASSLGQEYTGELFF
NA,TRBJ2-3,NA,TRBV11-3,14,TGTGCCAGCAGCCTCGGGGGCCCTTCAGATACGCAGTATTTT,CASSLGGPSDTQYF
NA,TRBJ1-1,few,TRBV7-8,15,TGTGCCAGCAGCTTAGCTGGCAGGACGAACACTGAAGCTTTCTTT,CASSLAGRTNTEAFF